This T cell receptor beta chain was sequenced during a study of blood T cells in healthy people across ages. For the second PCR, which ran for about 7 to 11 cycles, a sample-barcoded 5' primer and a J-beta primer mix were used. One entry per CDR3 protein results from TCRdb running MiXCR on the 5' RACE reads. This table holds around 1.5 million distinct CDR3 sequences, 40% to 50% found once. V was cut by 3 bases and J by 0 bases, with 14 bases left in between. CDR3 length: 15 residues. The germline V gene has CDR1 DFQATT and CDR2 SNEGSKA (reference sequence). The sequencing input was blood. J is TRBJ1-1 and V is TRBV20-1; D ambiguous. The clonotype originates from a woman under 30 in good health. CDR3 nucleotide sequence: TGCAGTGCTAGCCACCCTGGACCGATGAACACTGAAGCTTTCTTT. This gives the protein CSASHPGPMNTEAFF.